Listed below are T cell receptor beta chains from one sample, sequenced in a study of T cells in Graves' hyperthyroidism and ophthalmopathy. MiXCR, applied by TCRdb to the multiplex PCR reads, yields one record per CDR3 protein. Among some 600,000 distinct CDR3 sequences, roughly 14% were seen once, and the ten largest hold 5.8%. The sample taken for sequencing was blood. The receptors originated from a woman aged 30 to 39 with Graves' hyperthyroidism that later progressed to Graves' ophthalmopathy. The CDR3 runs from the conserved cysteine through the conserved F or W. The order of the fields is clone size, D gene, V gene, J gene, CDR3 protein, CDR3 DNA. The D gene is left open where the match is weak. Size tells how often a clone was seen (once, few, many) or the class of an expanded clone, and some rows leave it out.

>many|TRBD1|TRBV2|TRBJ1-5
CASSEAGGLSNQPQHF
TGTGCCAGCAGTGAGGCAGGGGGATTGAGCAATCAGCCCCAGCATTTT
>NA|NA|TRBV7-8|TRBJ1-1
CASSLAPGPNTEAFF
TGTGCCAGCAGCTTAGCACCGGGCCCGAACACTGAAGCTTTCTTT
>many|NA|TRBV2|TRBJ1-2
CASSEGSTGGYGYTF
TGTGCCAGCAGTGAAGGGTCCACGGGGGGATATGGCTACACCTTC
>many|NA|TRBV12-3/TRBV12-4|TRBJ1-2
CASSLETDVYGYTF
TGTGCCAGCAGTTTAGAGACCGATGTCTATGGCTACACCTTC
>NA|NA|TRBV30|TRBJ2-7
CAWSVSAASLREQYF
TGTGCCTGGAGTGTATCGGCGGCCTCACTCCGCGAGCAGTACTTC
>few|NA|TRBV10-1|TRBJ2-1
CASGGDNEQFF
TGCGCCAGCGGCGGGGACAATGAGCAGTTCTTC
>many|TRBD1|TRBV5-1|TRBJ2-7
CASTGTGGVEQYF
TGCGCCAGCACCGGGACAGGGGGTGTTGAGCAGTACTTC
>many|NA|TRBV7-6|TRBJ2-7
CASSWGVSYEQYF
TGTGCCAGCAGCTGGGGGGTCTCCTACGAGCAGTACTTC
>many|NA|TRBV20-1|TRBJ2-3
CSATNTDTQYF
TGCAGTGCTACGAACACAGATACGCAGTATTTT
>NA|TRBD1|TRBV5-1|TRBJ1-2
CASSFGTGNYGYTF
TGCGCCAGCAGCTTCGGGACAGGGAACTATGGCTACACCTTC
>many|NA|TRBV5-1|TRBJ2-7
CASSLAGAHQQYF
TGCGCCAGCAGCTTGGCCGGGGCCCATCAGCAGTACTTC
>few|NA|TRBV5-6|TRBJ2-7
CASNILPGVAGNPYEQYF
TGTGCCAGCAACATACTCCCAGGGGTAGCAGGGAACCCCTACGAGCAGTACTTC
>few|NA|TRBV20-1|TRBJ2-1
CSRTGYNEQFF
TGCAGCCGGACTGGATACAATGAGCAGTTCTTC
>few|TRBD1|TRBV30|TRBJ2-1
CAWDEDREIYNEQFF
TGTGCCTGGGACGAGGACAGGGAAATCTACAATGAGCAGTTCTTC
>NA|NA|TRBV3-1|TRBJ1-1
CATASENMNTEAFF
TGTGCCACAGCCTCGGAAAACATGAACACTGAAGCTTTCTTT
>many|NA|TRBV28|TRBJ1-2
CAGGQWGSSAVNGYTF
TGTGCCGGGGGTCAGTGGGGCAGCTCGGCGGTGAATGGCTACACCTTC
>few|NA|TRBV19|TRBJ1-1
CASSIEGTRAFF
TGTGCCAGTAGTATAGAGGGGACGAGAGCTTTCTTT
>many|TRBD1|TRBV11-3|TRBJ1-1
CASSQQSWTGVNTEAFF
TGTGCCAGCAGCCAACAGTCATGGACAGGAGTGAACACTGAAGCTTTCTTT
>many|TRBD1|TRBV28|TRBJ1-4
CASSPGQGATNEKLFF
TGTGCCAGCAGCCCGGGACAGGGAGCAACTAATGAAAAACTGTTTTTT
>NA|NA|TRBV4-1|TRBJ1-5
CASSPLSGDDQPQHF
TGCGCCAGCAGCCCCCTGAGCGGGGATGATCAGCCCCAGCATTTT
>many|NA|TRBV6-1|TRBJ2-3
CASSHRVADTQYF
TGTGCCAGCAGCCACAGGGTAGCAGATACGCAGTATTTT
>NA|TRBD1|TRBV19|TRBJ1-5
CASSSLDSGGGGWQPQHF
TGTGCCAGTAGTTCCCTGGACTCCGGAGGGGGCGGGTGGCAGCCCCAGCATTTT
>NA|TRBD2|TRBV2|TRBJ2-7
CASSETSGRAGYEQYF
TGTGCCAGCAGTGAGACTAGCGGGAGGGCCGGCTACGAGCAGTACTTC
>few|NA|TRBV28|TRBJ1-2
CGAGSNYGYTF
TGTGGAGCTGGCTCTAACTATGGCTACACCTTC
>few|NA|TRBV6-1|TRBJ2-5
CASSNRGGETQYF
TGTGCCAGCTCAAACAGGGGAGGAGAGACCCAGTACTTC
>NA|NA|TRBV20-1|TRBJ1-5
CSASMGGNQPQHF
TGCAGTGCTAGTATGGGCGGGAATCAGCCCCAGCATTTT
>NA|NA|TRBV30|TRBJ2-3
CASSSTDTRYF
TGTGCCTCGTCTAGCACAGATACGCGGTATTTT
>NA|NA|TRBV7-9|TRBJ2-5
CASSLVSSQTLYF
TGTGCCAGCAGCTTAGTGTCTAGCCAGACCCTGTACTTC
>NA|TRBD2|TRBV19|TRBJ2-7
CASSMSRGRSSYEQYF
TGTGCCAGTAGTATGTCTCGCGGGAGGAGCTCCTACGAGCAGTACTTC
>NA|NA|TRBV7-9|TRBJ1-1
CASSPEGTEVFF
TGTGCCAGCAGCCCTGAGGGAACTGAAGTTTTCTTT
>few|TRBD2|TRBV28|TRBJ2-1
CASSPPPPTSGRVFF
TGTGCCAGCAGTCCTCCACCCCCAACTAGCGGACGGGTTTTCTTC
>few|NA|TRBV29-1|TRBJ2-1
CSVEGQVATPSYNEQFF
TGCAGCGTTGAGGGGCAGGTAGCTACTCCCTCCTACAATGAGCAGTTCTTC
>many|NA|TRBV19|TRBJ1-6
CASKDQEGSPLHF
TGTGCCAGTAAGGACCAAGAAGGTTCACCCCTCCACTTT
>many|NA|TRBV11-3|TRBJ2-4
CASSSPNIQYF
TGTGCCAGCAGCTCTCCAAACATTCAGTACTTC
>many|TRBD1|TRBV27|TRBJ1-2
CASSGGERTGTLYGYTF
TGTGCCAGCAGTGGAGGGGAACGGACAGGGACCCTCTATGGCTACACCTTC
>many|NA|TRBV27|TRBJ1-6
CASSFGRGNSPLHF
TGTGCCAGCAGTTTCGGCAGGGGTAATTCACCCCTCCACTTT
>many|NA|TRBV10-3|TRBJ1-1
CAISGRERAFF
TGTGCCATCAGTGGCAGGGAAAGGGCTTTCTTT
>many|TRBD1|TRBV30|TRBJ2-7
CAWTGTAVYEQYF
TGTGCCTGGACCGGGACAGCGGTCTACGAGCAGTACTTC
>many|NA|TRBV24-1|TRBJ2-5
CATSDLEAKRETQYF
TGTGCCACCAGTGATTTGGAGGCCAAACGGGAGACCCAGTACTTC
>NA|NA|TRBV9|TRBJ1-4
CASSPGPGGEKLFF
TGTGCCAGCAGCCCCGGGCCGGGGGGGGAAAAACTGTTTTTT
>few|TRBD2|TRBV4-2|TRBJ2-1
CASSQDWVAGSGEQFF
TGTGCCAGCAGCCAAGATTGGGTAGCGGGCTCAGGTGAGCAGTTCTTC
>NA|NA|TRBV20-1|TRBJ1-4
CSARKQAFNEKLFF
TGCAGTGCTAGGAAACAGGCGTTTAATGAAAAACTGTTTTTT
>NA|NA|TRBV4-1|TRBJ2-1
CASSPKGDEQFF
TGCGCCAGCAGCCCAAAGGGAGACGAGCAGTTCTTC